Below, 17 T cell receptor beta chains from the same sample are listed, as sequenced in a study of cytomegalovirus exposure and HLA in healthy donors. Use of 60 Vbeta and 13 Jbeta primers characterized the PCR. Sequencing was performed with immunoSEQ multiplex PCR; in TCRdb, only in-frame clones are kept and a portion is missing. The sample yields about 65,000 clones, about four fifths seen once. Input material: PBMCs. These receptors all come from a woman younger than 45 in good health and CMV-seronegative.

This chain uses TRBV9 with TRBJ1-6; unclear D gene. The germline gives CDR1 SGDLS, CDR2 YYNGEE. With 3 bases removed from V and 9 bases from J, the gap between germline ends came to 16 bases. This CDR3 has 15 amino acids. Written as DNA, the CDR3 is TGTGCCAGCAGCGACGTAGAGGGCAGTTCTTCACCCCTCCACTTT. It translates to CASSDVEGSSSPLHF.

The chain has TRBV9 and TRBJ2-1, with 7 bases identical to TRBD1. The germline CDR1 and CDR2 sequences are SGDLS and YYNGEE. The CDR3 totals 15 residues. V lost 3 bases to trimming and J lost 7 bases; unmatched junction nucleotides: 10. The CDR3 loop reads CASSERDSLRNEQFF. The CDR3 DNA follows: TGTGCCAGCAGCGAAAGGGACAGTTTGAGGAATGAGCAGTTCTTC.

The chain recombines TRBV5-4 with TRBJ1-1; 7 bases are shared with TRBD1. The V gene end was trimmed by 4 bases and the J gene end by 5 bases; junction bases not matched to a gene: 14. There are 16 residues in the CDR3. Germline loops: CDR1 SGHNT, CDR2 YYREEE (reference sequence). CDR3 protein: CASSRDRDPYTTEAFF. The CDR3 DNA sequence: TGTGCCAGCAGCCGCGACAGGGACCCTTATACTACTGAAGCTTTCTTT.

The chain has TRBV9 and TRBJ1-1; 8 bases map to TRBD1. This CDR3 spans 15 amino acids. V shed 4 bases, J shed 4 bases, and the junction held 9 bases outside the gene matches. The V gene's germline CDR1 is SGDLS and CDR2 YYNGEE. The CDR3 region has the DNA TGTGCCAGCAGCTCAGGGGGCGAGTTGGTCACTGAAGCTTTCTTT. Its translation is CASSSGGELVTEAFF.

This clone was seen a few times. The genes are TRBV6-5 and TRBJ1-4; 10 nucleotides line up with TRBD1. Germline-derived CDR1 and CDR2 are MNHEY and SVGAGI. After removal of 0 bases from V and 11 bases from J, the junction contained 3 bases not matched to a gene. This CDR3 has 14 residues. CDR3 nucleotide sequence: TGTGCCAGCAGTTACTCTGAGGGACAGGGGAAACTGTTTTTT. Translating it yields CASSYSEGQGKLFF.

V is TRBV28 and J is TRBJ2-3; D is undetermined. The CDR3 contains 14 residues. Trimming stripped 3 bases from V and 2 bases from J, with 9 bases between. Germline values: CDR1 MDHEN, CDR2 SYDVKM. In DNA, the CDR3 is TGTGCCAGCAGTTTTCGGTTCGACACAGATACGCAGTATTTT. It is translated as CASSFRFDTDTQYF.

V is TRBV6-5 and J is TRBJ2-7, with D possibly being TRBD1 (6 bases). Germline V gene sequence: CDR1 MNHEY, CDR2 SVGAGI. V lost 2 bases and J 1 base, leaving 15 bases between the germline ends. The CDR3 has 16 amino acids. For the CDR3, the DNA is TGTGCCAGCAGTTACCTTACAGGGCAAGGGTCCTACGAGCAGTACTTC. Its protein is CASSYLTGQGSYEQYF.

The J gene is TRBJ1-1, the V gene TRBV7-9; the D gene is possibly TRBD1 (6 bases). V lost 0 bases and J lost 6, with 14 bases in between. The CDR3 sequence is 15 residues long. Germline V gives CDR1 SEHNR, CDR2 FQNEAQ (reference sequence). The CDR3 loop is CASSLALAGASEAFF. CDR3 nucleotide sequence: TGTGCCAGCAGCTTAGCGCTGGCGGGGGCATCTGAAGCTTTCTTT.

The V gene is TRBV11-2, the J gene TRBJ1-1; no clear D. Per the germline V gene, CDR1 is SGHAT and CDR2 is FQNNGV. The CDR3 spans 14 residues. V dropped 1 base and J dropped 3 bases, with 9 bases sitting between them. The chain's CDR3 is CASSLGRGYTEAFF. The CDR3 DNA reads TGTGCCAGCAGCTTAGGGCGGGGTTACACTGAAGCTTTCTTT.

The rearrangement uses TRBV6-5 and TRBJ1-1, with a weak D call TRBD1 (6 bases). The V gene's germline CDR1 is MNHEY and CDR2 SVGAGI. V was pared by 5 bases and J by 6 bases, with 16 bases between. The CDR3 runs 14 residues. The CDR3 reads CASSRLGTPAEAFF. CDR3 in DNA: TGTGCCAGCAGTCGCCTAGGGACACCGGCTGAAGCTTTCTTT.

The chain employs TRBV7-2 and TRBJ2-7; a weak D match, TRBD1 (6 bases). Germline V gene sequence: CDR1 SGHTA, CDR2 FQGNSA. The germline V and J ends were trimmed by 5 bases and 3 bases, with 11 bases remaining between them. This CDR3 has 13 residues. The CDR3 region is CASSPTGSYEQYF. CDR3 nucleotide sequence: TGTGCCAGCAGCCCAACAGGGAGCTACGAGCAGTACTTC.

The sample holds a few counts of this clone. This chain connects TRBV6-6 to TRBJ1-1; D perhaps matches TRBD1 (5 bases). The germline gives CDR1 MNHNY, CDR2 SVGAGI (reference sequence). The CDR3 extends over 15 amino acids. Trimming stripped 0 bases from V and 0 bases from J, with 8 bases between. The CDR3: CASSYSRQMNTEAFF. CDR3 DNA sequence: TGTGCCAGCAGTTACTCGCGACAGATGAACACTGAAGCTTTCTTT.

The chain carries TRBV7-9 and TRBJ2-5; 10 positions match TRBD2. Germline V lookup: CDR1 SEHNR, CDR2 FQNEAQ (reference sequence). V was clipped by 5 bases and J by 0 bases; unmatched bases: 6. The CDR3 length is 16 residues. CDR3 DNA sequence: TGTGCCAGCAGCCAGTTTAGCGGGGGGTACCAAGAGACCCAGTACTTC. It codes for CASSQFSGGYQETQYF.

This clone appeared once. V is TRBV5-1 and J is TRBJ2-7, with 10 bases aligning to TRBD2. The CDR3 has 14 residues. Losses at the gene ends were 4 bases for V and 4 bases for J; bases not matched to a gene: 5. CDR1 is SGHRS, CDR2 YFSETQ, per germline. Here the CDR3 reads CASSAGTSVYEQYF. CDR3 DNA sequence: TGCGCCAGCAGCGCCGGGACTAGCGTATACGAGCAGTACTTC.

The gene calls are TRBV5-1 and TRBJ2-1, with D unresolved. The germline CDR1 and CDR2 sequences are SGHRS and YFSETQ. Trimming took off 0 bases at V and 2 bases at J, with 9 bases between the two ends. CDR3 size: 15 residues. The CDR3: CASSLVSTTYNEQFF. For the CDR3, the DNA is TGCGCCAGCAGCTTGGTGAGTACCACCTACAATGAGCAGTTCTTC. Using reference TRBV5-1 and TRBJ2-1 for the parts outside the CDR3, the full variable domain is KAGVTQTPRYLIKTRGQQVTLSCSPISGHRSVSWYQQTPGQGLQFLFEYFSETQRNKGNFPGRFSGRQFSNSRSEMNVSTLELGDSALYLCASSLVSTTYNEQFFGPGTRLTVL.

The V and J genes are TRBV6-5 and TRBJ2-3, with 9 bases fitting TRBD1. The CDR3 contains 14 residues. V trimming: 5 bases; J trimming: 6 bases; junction bases outside the gene matches: 6. Germline loops: CDR1 MNHEY, CDR2 SVGAGI. The CDR3 spells CASSTGQGRDTQYF. The CDR3 DNA follows: TGTGCCAGCAGTACCGGACAGGGGAGGGATACGCAGTATTTT.

The V gene is TRBV7-2, the J gene TRBJ1-6; tentative D call: TRBD1 (5 bases). Trimming pared 4 bases from V and 7 bases from J, leaving 14 bases between. The CDR3 spans 15 residues. Germline V gene sequence: CDR1 SGHTA, CDR2 FQGNSA. The CDR3 loop is CASSWDSGLNSPLHF. The CDR3 nucleotides are TGTGCCAGCAGCTGGGACTCGGGACTAAATTCACCCCTCCACTTT.